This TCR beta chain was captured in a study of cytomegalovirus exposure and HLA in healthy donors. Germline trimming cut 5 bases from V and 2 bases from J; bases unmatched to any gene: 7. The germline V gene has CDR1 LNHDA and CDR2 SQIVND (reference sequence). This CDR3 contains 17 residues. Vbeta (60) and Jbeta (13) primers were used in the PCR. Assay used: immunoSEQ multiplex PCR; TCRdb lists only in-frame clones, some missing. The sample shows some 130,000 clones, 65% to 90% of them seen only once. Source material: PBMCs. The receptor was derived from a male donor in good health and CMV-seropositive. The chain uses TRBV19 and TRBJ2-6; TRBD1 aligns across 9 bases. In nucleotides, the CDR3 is TGTGCCAGTAGTCGGGACAGGGATGATCCTGGGGCCAACGTCCTGACTTTC. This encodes CASSRDRDDPGANVLTF.